Below, 16 T cell receptor beta chains from the same sample are listed, as sequenced in a study of blood T cell repertoires in COVID-19. Libraries were prepared by immunoSEQ multiplex PCR; TCRdb keeps only in-frame clonotypes and omits some of them. The repertoire holds about 240,000 clones, with roughly four fifths as singletons. The sequenced sample consisted of peripheral blood. All receptors derive from a woman younger than 30 with acute or convalescent COVID-19.

This clone was seen once. The V call is TRBV5-1, the J call TRBJ2-6; a weak D match, TRBD2 (5 bases). Per germline, CDR1 SGHRS and CDR2 YFSETQ. The germline V and J ends were trimmed by 2 bases and 1 base, with 13 bases remaining between them. This CDR3 is 17 amino acids long. The CDR3 region is CASSLGSSSSGANVLTF. The DNA of the CDR3 is TGCGCCAGCAGCTTAGGGAGTTCGAGTTCTGGGGCCAACGTCCTGACTTTC.

The rearrangement links TRBV18 to TRBJ1-3, with D uncertain. The CDR3 runs 15 residues. Germline CDR1 KGHSH, CDR2 LQKENI. Trimming stripped 4 bases from V and 0 bases from J, with 10 bases between. CDR3 amino acids: CASSHSQSSGNTIYF. For the CDR3, the DNA is TGTGCCAGCTCACATTCACAGAGCTCTGGAAACACCATATATTTT.

V is TRBV5-4 and J is TRBJ1-6; the match to TRBD1 covers 8 bases. This CDR3 has 16 amino acids. The trim removed 3 bases at V and 8 bases at J, leaving 10 bases unmatched. Germline assignment: CDR1 SGHNT and CDR2 YYREEE (reference sequence). The CDR3 DNA sequence: TGTGCCAGCAGCTCCAACCCCCAGGGGGCGGATTCACCCCTCCACTTT. It is translated as CASSSNPQGADSPLHF.

V is TRBV5-6 and J is TRBJ1-1; D unclear. The germline CDR1 and CDR2 sequences are SGHDT and YYEEEE. V shed 5 bases and J shed 1 base, with 6 bases lying between them. This CDR3 contains 12 residues. CDR3 DNA: TGTGCCAGCAGATCAGGGAACACTGAAGCTTTCTTT. Amino acid sequence: CASRSGNTEAFF.

As regards this clone: The identical CDR3 is also encoded by other nucleotide sequences in the sample. The chain uses TRBV9 and TRBJ2-1; TRBD2 matches at 9 bases. The V segment lost 2 bases and the J segment 4 bases; nucleotides outside the gene matches: 4. Per germline, CDR1 SGDLS and CDR2 YYNGEE. This CDR3 comprises 15 residues. CDR3 sequence (DNA): TGTGCCAGCAGCGTGGATCTAGCGGGGTACAATGAGCAGTTCTTC. Its translation is CASSVDLAGYNEQFF.

This sequence joins TRBV7-9 and TRBJ1-5; D unresolved. Germline assignment: CDR1 SEHNR and CDR2 FQNEAQ (reference sequence). The germline V and J ends were trimmed by 5 bases and 2 bases, with 13 bases remaining between them. The CDR3 sequence is 15 residues long. CDR3 sequence (DNA): TGTGCCAGCAGCCGGACTCTAGAAGGCAATCAGCCCCAGCATTTT. Its protein is CASSRTLEGNQPQHF.

The chain carries TRBV20-1 and TRBJ2-3; no firm D call. CDR1 is DFQATT and CDR2 is SNEGSKA in the germline V gene (reference sequence). V was trimmed by 0 bases and J by 8 bases, leaving 6 bases between them. The length of the CDR3 is 11 residues. The CDR3 DNA is TGCAGTGCTAGAGAATCGGGTACGCAGTATTTT. Translating gives CSARESGTQYF.

This clone appeared a few times. CDR3 DNA: TGTGCCAGCAGTTCCCGTTACAGAGGGACTAATGAAAAACTGTTTTTT. Translation: CASSSRYRGTNEKLFF. The chain carries TRBV3-1 (or the pseudogene TRBV3-2) and TRBJ1-4; D ambiguous. The CDR3 has 16 amino acids. Germline CDR1 reads LGHDT; CDR2 reads YNNKEL (reference sequence). Deletions cut 6 bases from V and 2 bases from J, with 16 bases between.

This rearrangement joins TRBV2 to TRBJ1-2, with D unclear. Germline CDR1 is SNHLY and CDR2 is FYNNEI. V was trimmed by 3 bases and J by 8 bases, leaving 7 bases between them. The CDR3 is made up of 11 amino acids. The CDR3 DNA reads TGTGCCAGCAGTGATCCAGCGGGCTACACCTTC. Translating gives CASSDPAGYTF. Combining the CDR3 with reference TRBV2 and TRBJ1-2 gives the whole variable domain EPEVTQTPSHQVTQMGQEVILRCVPISNHLYFYWYRQILGQKVEFLVSFYNNEISEKSEIFDDQFSVERPDGSNFTLKIRSTKLEDSAMYFCASSDPAGYTFGSGTRLTVV.

This clone was picked up a small number of times. A read error may account for a junction end that differs from germline. The gene calls are TRBV7-2 and TRBJ2-7; D possibly corresponds to TRBD1 (6 bases). In germline, CDR1 is SGHTA, CDR2 FQGNSA. CDR3 size: 15 residues. CDR3 coding DNA: TGTGCCAGCAGCCTAGCCGGCCAGGGGACCCACGAGCAGTACTTC. Translation: CASSLAGQGTHEQYF.

The V and J genes are TRBV18 and TRBJ2-2; D ambiguous. The CDR3 sequence is 14 residues long. V was pared by 1 base and J by 6 bases, with 9 bases between. Germline loops: CDR1 KGHSH, CDR2 LQKENI. The CDR3, as DNA: TGTGCCAGCTCACCACAAAATAGCCCCGGGGAGCTGTTTTTT. Translated: CASSPQNSPGELFF.

The rearrangement uses TRBV6-5 and TRBJ2-5; 8 bases fit TRBD1. The CDR3 length is 13 residues. J lost 5 bases, V lost 6 bases, and 5 bases had no gene match. Germline CDR1 and CDR2: MNHEY and SVGAGI. The CDR3 loop is CASSAGGRETQYF. DNA of the CDR3: TGTGCCAGCAGCGCAGGGGGCCGGGAGACCCAGTACTTC.

Only a few counts were recorded for this clone. The V call is TRBV4-3, the J call TRBJ1-5; 9 bases are a match to TRBD1. The CDR3 runs to 15 residues. Germline V gene data show CDR1 as LGHNA and CDR2 as YSLEER. V dropped 0 bases and J dropped 6; count of bases not matched to a gene: 3. CDR3 region: CASSQEQGATQPQHF. CDR3 DNA sequence: TGCGCCAGCAGCCAAGAACAGGGGGCCACTCAGCCCCAGCATTTT.

The chain is built from TRBV18 and TRBJ2-1; 7 positions match TRBD1. With 3 bases clipped from V and 5 bases from J, the junction kept 7 bases outside the gene matches. The CDR3 is made up of 15 amino acids. Germline V CDR1 and CDR2: KGHSH, LQKENI. CDR3: CASSPEGGAHNEQFF. For the CDR3, the DNA is TGTGCCAGCTCACCGGAAGGGGGCGCTCACAATGAGCAGTTCTTC.

V gene TRBV28 combines with J gene TRBJ1-2; 8 bases agree with TRBD1. Germline V gives CDR1 MDHEN, CDR2 SYDVKM. Unmatched junction bases numbered 3, after V lost 4 bases and J lost 8 bases. CDR3 size: 12 residues. CDR3 in amino acids: CASSSDRVGYTF. The CDR3 region has the DNA TGTGCCAGCAGTTCGGACAGGGTGGGCTACACCTTC.

This rearrangement joins TRBV30 to TRBJ1-2; D call uncertain. With 4 bases removed from V and 0 bases from J, the gap between germline ends came to 12 bases. The CDR3 is 14 residues long. The germline CDR1 and CDR2 sequences are GTSNPN and SVGIG (reference sequence). CDR3 coding DNA: TGTGCCTGGACCTCAGGCCCCACTAACTATGGCTACACCTTC. The encoded protein is CAWTSGPTNYGYTF.